A single sample is the source of the 27 T cell receptor beta chains below, sequenced in a study of HIV-infected patients and healthy controls. Reverse transcription used about 510 ng RNA and constant-region primers for alpha and beta. Alpha and beta chain libraries were made separately by chain-specific third strand synthesis with multiplexing indices. TCRdb reanalysed the 5' RACE reads using MiXCR and keeps one entry per CDR3 protein. The sample contains roughly 18,000 distinct CDR3 sequences, roughly an eighth of which appear only once. No cell fractionation was done, so the repertoire covers all unsorted peripheral blood T cells. The sample consisted of blood. Receptors were obtained from an adult in good health.

This clonotype was seen ten or more times. CDR3 sequence (DNA): TGTGCCAGTAGTACCGGTGCAGCGGGGATATCCTACGAGCAGTACTTC. As protein: CASSTGAAGISYEQYF. V gene TRBV19 combines with J gene TRBJ2-7; TRBD2 agrees at 7 bases. V lost 4 bases to trimming and J lost 1 base; unmatched junction nucleotides: 10. Germline-derived CDR1 and CDR2 are LNHDA and SQIVND (reference sequence). The length of the CDR3 is 16 residues.

This clonotype was detected many times. J is TRBJ2-7 and V is TRBV28; 7 nucleotides line up with TRBD1. The CDR3 spans 14 residues. Germline V gene lookup returns CDR1 MDHEN and CDR2 SYDVKM. Trimming cost V 5 bases and J 3 bases; bases outside gene matches: 7. CDR3 nucleotides: TGTGCCAGCAGTCCTCCTGGGACAGACTACGAGCAGTACTTC. It yields the protein CASSPPGTDYEQYF.

This clonotype was found many times. This chain's CDR3 is CSARDTRTAREQFF. CDR3 DNA: TGCAGTGCTAGAGATACGAGGACCGCTCGCGAGCAGTTCTTC. V usage is TRBV20-1 and J usage is TRBJ2-1; D not certain. This CDR3 has 14 amino acids. Germline CDR1 DFQATT, CDR2 SNEGSKA (reference sequence). The germline V and J ends were trimmed by 0 bases and 10 bases, with 16 bases remaining between them.

By sample fraction, this clonotype is medium-sized. This rearrangement joins TRBV28 to TRBJ1-5; D not certain. This CDR3 is 14 amino acids long. V was shortened by 1 base and J by 1 base, with 5 bases between the two germline ends. Germline V gene sequence: CDR1 MDHEN, CDR2 SYDVKM. CDR3 DNA sequence: TGTGCCAGCAGTTTATTTCAGAGCAATCAGCCCCAGCATTTT. This sequence encodes CASSLFQSNQPQHF.

By sample fraction, this clonotype is medium-sized. The chain recombines TRBV15 with TRBJ2-3; TRBD2 matches at 10 bases. Germline loops: CDR1 LNHNV, CDR2 YYDKDF (reference sequence). CDR3 length equals 16 residues. J was trimmed by 5 bases and V by 5 bases; bases with no gene match: 10. CDR3: CATSSRERGGRDTQYF. CDR3 bases: TGTGCCACCAGCTCCCGTGAGCGGGGGGGCCGAGATACGCAGTATTTT.

In its sample, this clonotype was seen a few times. The J gene is TRBJ2-3, the V gene TRBV11-3; D is unclear. Germline V CDR1 and CDR2: SGHNT, YENEEA. CDR3 length equals 12 residues. The V and J ends lost 4 bases and 6 bases respectively, with 8 bases between them. CDR3 bases: TGTGCCAGCAGCTCCCGGGTCGATACGCAGTATTTT. Protein product: CASSSRVDTQYF.

The rearrangement uses TRBV20-1 and TRBJ1-2; D not resolved. The CDR3 covers 15 residues. Germline V gene sequence: CDR1 DFQATT, CDR2 SNEGSKA (reference sequence). V was pared by 2 bases and J by 0 bases, with 13 bases between. The CDR3 region is CSARSSPVPNYGYTF. The CDR3 DNA reads TGCAGTGCTAGATCGTCTCCGGTTCCTAACTATGGCTACACCTTC.

This clonotype was seen many times. This sequence joins TRBV5-4 and TRBJ2-3; D not resolved. Germline CDR1 is SGHNT and CDR2 is YYREEE (reference sequence). This CDR3 contains 15 residues. The V end was cut by 3 bases, the J end by 0 bases, with 11 bases between. The CDR3 is CASSSSRESTDTQYF. CDR3 DNA: TGTGCCAGCAGCTCCTCCCGAGAGAGCACAGATACGCAGTATTTT. Together with reference TRBV5-4 and TRBJ2-3, the CDR3 gives the full variable domain: ETGVTQSPTHLIKTRGQQVTLRCSSQSGHNTVSWYQQALGQGPQFIFQYYREEENGRGNFPPRFSGLQFPNYSSELNVNALELDDSALYLCASSSSRESTDTQYFGPGTRLTVL.

Many counts were recorded for this clonotype. The chain combines TRBV5-4 with TRBJ1-2, with D unresolved. With 4 bases removed from V and 4 bases from J, the gap between germline ends came to 14 bases. Germline-derived CDR1 and CDR2 are SGHNT and YYREEE (reference sequence). This CDR3 has 14 amino acids. DNA of the CDR3: TGTGCCAGCAGCCCCGCCCGGGCTGGCTATGGCTACACCTTC. Residues: CASSPARAGYGYTF.

Many counts were recorded for this clonotype. The V gene is TRBV28, the J gene TRBJ1-2; 7 bases agree with TRBD1. The CDR3 extends over 12 amino acids. V was clipped by 6 bases and J by 10 bases; unmatched bases: 8. Germline V gene sequence: CDR1 MDHEN, CDR2 SYDVKM. The CDR3 coding sequence is TGTGCCAGCAGGCGGACAGGCCGAGACTACACCTTC. It translates to CASRRTGRDYTF.

This clonotype came up many times. The V gene is TRBV20-1, the J gene TRBJ1-2, with D unclear. CDR1 DFQATT and CDR2 SNEGSKA come from the germline V gene (reference sequence). V shed 6 bases and J shed 0 bases, with 17 bases lying between them. This CDR3 has 15 residues. The CDR3 here is CSAHTPFGANYGYTF. The CDR3 DNA follows: TGCAGTGCCCATACCCCCTTCGGGGCTAACTATGGCTACACCTTC.

The gene calls are TRBV3-1 and TRBJ1-3; D is undetermined. From germline, CDR1 is LGHDT and CDR2 YNNKEL (reference sequence). The length of the CDR3 is 12 residues. V was cut by 2 bases and J by 4 bases, with 3 bases left in between. Here the CDR3 DNA reads TGTGCCAGCAGCCAATACGGAAACACCATATATTTT. Translated, it gives CASSQYGNTIYF.

In its sample, this clonotype was seen many times. The chain carries TRBV7-9 and TRBJ1-5, with D possibly matching TRBD1 (6 bases). Germline CDR1 SEHNR, CDR2 FQNEAQ (reference sequence). The V end was cut by 5 bases, the J end by 5 bases, with 13 bases between. The CDR3 totals 14 residues. The DNA for the CDR3 is TGTGCCAGCAGCCCGTTAGGGGGACATCAGCCCCAGCATTTT. It yields the protein CASSPLGGHQPQHF.

This clonotype showed up many times. V is TRBV12-3 or TRBV12-4 and J is TRBJ2-7, with unresolved D. V lost 2 bases and J 3 bases, leaving 8 bases between the germline ends. The CDR3 contains 13 residues. CDR3 nucleotides: TGTGCCAGCAGTTTAAGGAGTTACTACGAGCAGTACTTC. This translates into CASSLRSYYEQYF.

There are many counts of this clonotype. The gene calls are TRBV4-1 and TRBJ1-5, with 9 positions matching TRBD1. Germline-derived CDR1 and CDR2 are MGHRA and YSYEKL. With V trimmed by 3 bases and J by 7 bases, 7 bases remained unmatched. There are 15 residues in the CDR3. Here the CDR3 DNA reads TGCGCCAGCAGCCATCCTGGACAGGGGCCGCAGCCCCAGCATTTT. The encoded protein is CASSHPGQGPQPQHF.

The sample holds many counts of this clonotype. This chain connects TRBV18 to TRBJ2-3; TRBD2 aligns across 8 bases. The V segment lost 5 bases and the J segment 1 base; nucleotides outside the gene matches: 5. The length of the CDR3 is 15 residues. Germline loops: CDR1 KGHSH, CDR2 LQKENI. CDR3 bases: TGTGCCAGCTCAGCGGGAGGCGTAGGCACAGATACGCAGTATTTT. Translating it yields CASSAGGVGTDTQYF.

This clonotype has just a few counts. J is TRBJ1-1 and V is TRBV7-9, with 7 bases fitting TRBD1. Germline CDR1 SEHNR, CDR2 FQNEAQ (reference sequence). The junction had 10 bases not matched to a gene; V was cut back by 6 bases and J by 9 bases. The CDR3 runs to 13 residues. This CDR3 reads CASSRGQAEQAFF. Written as DNA, the CDR3 is TGTGCCAGCAGTCGTGGACAGGCCGAACAAGCTTTCTTT.

This clonotype was seen repeatedly, ten times or more. The J gene is TRBJ2-6, the V gene TRBV20-1, with D maybe TRBD2 (6 bases). Trimming took 6 bases from V and 0 from J, leaving 15 bases between them. The CDR3 extends over 16 amino acids. CDR1 DFQATT and CDR2 SNEGSKA come from the germline V gene (reference sequence). The CDR3 DNA is TGCAGTGCCCGAGCCGGGGGAATCTCTGGGGCCAACGTCCTGACTTTC. Residues: CSARAGGISGANVLTF.

This clonotype was counted at least ten times. The rearrangement links TRBV9 to TRBJ2-1; D unclear. V lost 0 bases to trimming and J lost 9 bases, with 10 bases between them. Germline V gene lookup returns CDR1 SGDLS and CDR2 YYNGEE. The CDR3 consists of 13 residues. In DNA form, the CDR3 reads TGTGCCAGCAGCGTAGCAATCTCTAGTGAGCAGTTCTTC. This sequence encodes CASSVAISSEQFF.

This chain uses TRBV15 with TRBJ1-6, with D unresolved. In germline, CDR1 is LNHNV, CDR2 YYDKDF (reference sequence). The V and J ends lost 0 bases and 5 bases respectively, with 8 bases between them. This CDR3 spans 15 amino acids. Here the CDR3 DNA reads TGTGCCACCAGCAGAGAGTGGGCGGATAATTCACCCCTCCACTTT. Amino acid sequence: CATSREWADNSPLHF.

The sample holds many counts of this clonotype. The chain uses TRBV20-1 and TRBJ1-2; 8 bases are a match to TRBD1. Germline CDR1 and CDR2: DFQATT and SNEGSKA (reference sequence). Unmatched junction bases numbered 8, after V lost 7 bases and J lost 7 bases. The CDR3 totals 12 residues. Written as DNA, the CDR3 is TGCAGTGGTGGACAGGGTTCGCGTGGCTACACCTTC. It yields the protein CSGGQGSRGYTF.

This clonotype showed up many times. The chain joins TRBV12-3 or TRBV12-4 to TRBJ1-1; D may be TRBD1 (5 bases). The V and J ends lost 5 bases and 0 bases respectively, with 13 bases between them. The CDR3 is 15 residues long. CDR3 bases: TGTGCCAGCAGTGCCAGAGGGGATATGAACACTGAAGCTTTCTTT. It encodes CASSARGDMNTEAFF.

By its share, this clonotype is medium-sized. The rearrangement joins TRBV12-3 or TRBV12-4 to TRBJ2-1; D is unresolved. Trimming stripped 5 bases from V and 7 bases from J, with 12 bases between. The CDR3 runs to 13 residues. CDR3 in DNA: TGTGCCAGCAGTCAAAACCGGTGGAATGAGCAGTTCTTC. Amino acid sequence: CASSQNRWNEQFF.

J is TRBJ2-2 and V is TRBV9; D call uncertain. From germline, CDR1 is SGDLS and CDR2 YYNGEE. Trimming cost V 0 bases and J 11 bases, with 11 bases left between them. The CDR3 is made up of 13 amino acids. The CDR3: CASSVATPVELFF. Written as DNA, the CDR3 is TGTGCCAGCAGCGTAGCTACTCCGGTCGAGCTGTTTTTT. The full variable domain, rest sourced from reference TRBV9 and TRBJ2-2, is DSGVTQTPKHLITATGQRVTLRCSPRSGDLSVYWYQQSLDQGLQFLIQYYNGEERAKGNILERFSAQQFPDLHSELNLSSLELGDSALYFCASSVATPVELFFGEGSRLTVL.

The V call is TRBV7-2, the J call TRBJ2-7, with 7 bases identical to TRBD2. The CDR3 covers 16 residues. V shed 1 base and J 3 bases; nucleotides not matched to a gene: 9. Germline V CDR1 and CDR2: SGHTA, FQGNSA. The DNA of the CDR3 is TGTGCCAGCAGCTTAGTAGCGGGTCCGACTGGCTACGAGCAGTACTTC. It yields the protein CASSLVAGPTGYEQYF.

This clonotype has at least ten counts. V and J are TRBV5-1 and TRBJ1-2; tentatively, D is TRBD1 (6 bases). Germline-derived CDR1 and CDR2 are SGHRS and YFSETQ. Trimming pared 2 bases from V and 5 bases from J, leaving 16 bases between. The CDR3 totals 15 residues. CDR3 sequence: CASSFRTDMRYGYTF. The DNA of the CDR3 is TGCGCCAGCAGCTTCCGGACAGATATGAGATATGGCTACACCTTC.

This clonotype was found many times. The V call is TRBV20-1, the J call TRBJ2-1; the match to TRBD1 covers 9 bases. Germline lookup yields CDR1 DFQATT and CDR2 SNEGSKA (reference sequence). CDR3 length equals 14 residues. J gave up 8 bases and V 3 bases, and 8 bases lay outside the gene matches. The CDR3 spells CSARLQGAGDEQFF. As DNA, the CDR3 is TGCAGTGCTAGGCTACAGGGGGCTGGGGATGAGCAGTTCTTC.